This T cell receptor beta chain was sequenced in a study of identical twins. Study conclusions and caveats: Twins showed weaker excess sharing in their beta out-of-frame sequences. Twin sharing of out-of-frame TCR alpha was underestimated by models in monozygotic pairs.

To note about this clonotype: Its antigen is still unknown. A single base separates this from a much larger clone, so it may be a read error.

Via MiXCR, TCRdb re-called the 5' RACE reads, giving one row per CDR3 protein. The sample lists approximately 890,000 distinct CDR3 sequences; 9% to 15% were seen once. Germline assignment: CDR1 SGDLS and CDR2 YYNGEE. This CDR3 contains 12 residues. V lost 0 bases, J lost 7 bases, and 7 bases lay in between. These records were also assigned to another study, of yellow fever vaccine responses in identical twins.

Material for sequencing was PBMCs. The chain employs TRBV9 and TRBJ1-1; D is undetermined. The origin of this receptor is a woman aged 18 to 35 in good health. CDR3 DNA sequence: TGTGCCAGCAGCGTAGTTGGAGGTGAAGCTTTCTTT. Its protein product is CASSVVGGEAFF. Combining the CDR3 with reference TRBV9 and TRBJ1-1 gives the whole variable domain DSGVTQTPKHLITATGQRVTLRCSPRSGDLSVYWYQQSLDQGLQFLIQYYNGEERAKGNILERFSAQQFPDLHSELNLSSLELGDSALYFCASSVVGGEAFFGQGTRLTVV.